This TCR beta chain was identified during a study of identical twins. The study, taken as a whole, reports: It was out-of-frame TCR alpha sharing in monozygotic twins that models underestimated. Diverse VJ usage suggested most zero-insertion clonotypes were not invariant T cells.

This clonotype was counted a few times. Its specificity is unknown. TCRdb processed the 5' RACE reads anew with MiXCR; each CDR3 protein has one entry. The table shows some 500,000 distinct CDR3 sequences, with more than 13% occurring only once. In addition, the sample was reused for a study of yellow fever vaccine responses in identical twins. As that study records: Reportedly, the T cell response mounted by twins to vaccine seemed partly convergent, partly personalized.

Sequenced: CD4+ T cells sorted from blood. The receptor comes from a woman aged 18-29 years in good health.

The CDR3 region is CASTAYRSSYEQYF. The CDR3, as DNA: TGTGCCAGCACTGCTTACAGGAGCTCCTACGAGCAGTACTTC. The chain recombines TRBV12-3 or TRBV12-4 with TRBJ2-7, with D possibly TRBD1 on 5 matching bases. V dropped 7 bases and J dropped 0 bases, with 13 bases sitting between them. This CDR3 region has 14 residues.